This T cell receptor (beta chain) was captured by sequencing in a study of cytomegalovirus exposure and HLA in healthy donors (dated by TCRdb to about 2017). As for the study more broadly: An earlier analysis of approximately 640 of the donors reported approximately 300 Gb of sequence data and 100 million to 140 million unique TCR beta sequences from about 179 million T cells. A later genetic analysis used genome-wide SNP genotypes for about 60% of the roughly 700 donors, treating that subset as a discovery cohort. Donor age, sex, ethnicity and CMV serostatus were collected together with the repertoire data. Class I and class II HLA loci were covered by the typing at four-digit resolution. The study combined high-throughput TCR immunosequencing, statistical association of individual TCRs with disease status, and machine learning to predict cytomegalovirus infection status. Among around 400 genotyped donors of the cohort, an average of roughly 230,000 unique TCR beta nucleotide sequences was sequenced per donor, of which about 20% were non-productive. Typing coverage differed by locus: A, B, C, DRB1 and DQB1 were typed in roughly 620-640 donors, DQA1 in approximately 520, DPA1 in some 610, and DPB1 in 400 to 480. Of the roughly 420 genotyped donors, 81% were placed in the genetic ancestry cluster associated with self-reported Caucasian donors. The T cell repertoires of several hundred subjects were profiled by immunosequencing and related to cytomegalovirus serostatus. The study was designed to test whether signatures of past pathogen exposure could be identified by cataloging public T cell receptors. A later analysis re-analyzed previously published TCR beta repertoires from about 600 donors and added high-resolution HLA genotyping to study TCR occurrence patterns. Approximately 310 gigabases of sequencing data and tens of millions of unique TCR sequences were included in an early release covering 500 to 750 HLA-typed donors. In addition to the first cohort of approximately 650 subjects, a separate validation cohort of approximately 110 different subjects was used. An earlier analysis of about 620 of the donors applied high-throughput TCR beta sequencing to assess whether each TCR beta V gene segment acted as functional or pseudogenic. Rather than drawing on any new phenotypic data, the later analysis identified candidate immune exposures from TCR beta sequences and the way those sequences occurred across donors. Several DR-DQ haplotypes were handled as single units for association and clustering, since linkage in the cohort was strong. All discovery cohort repertoires had been generated on a single sequencing platform. General study outcomes and caveats: Because the 87-base-pair reads could not distinguish some IMGT-functional V segments, including TRBV6-2 and TRBV6-3, those segments were excluded. The classifier was reported to diagnose cytomegalovirus status with high specificity and sensitivity in both the original and validation cohorts. Because some donors lacked HLA typing at each locus, the association tests relied only on the typed subset. In a later genetic analysis, a missense DCLRE1C variant was associated with V-gene and J-gene trimming of TCR beta chains, and the association was replicated in an independent cohort. A total of 150 to 200 TCR beta chains were listed by the study as associated with cytomegalovirus. In a later analysis, TCR association rates were found to vary across HLA loci, with the most associated TCRs seen for DRB1 alleles and the fewest for HLA-C alleles. Only TCR beta chains were sequenced in this cohort, and the absence of alpha or paired-chain data limited detectable features. In an earlier analysis of under 600 of the donors, most TCR beta V segments were observed in productive rearrangements about 90% or about 30% of the time, broadly matching IMGT annotations. According to a later analysis, parvovirus B19, influenza, CMV and Epstein-Barr virus appeared linked to several top co-occurrence clusters. A further reported finding was that TCR beta sequences accurately predicted the HLA-A and HLA-B alleles for most subjects in the first cohort. Some 16 rarely observed V segments, including chromosome 9 orphons, were excluded from the earlier analysis of almost 600 of the donors because counts were too low. In vitro tests confirmed that three of the cytomegalovirus-associated TCR beta chains recognize cytomegalovirus antigens. In a later analysis, most CMV-associated TCR beta chains were found to appear HLA-restricted, with HLA associations seemingly driven largely by CMV exposure. The authors suggested that the approach could potentially be extended to other disease states and immunological phenotypes. Assigning TCR associations to individual alleles was difficult when HLA alleles, especially DR and DQ, strongly co-occurred. The only immune exposure information available for the cohort was CMV serostatus. In a later analysis, HLA-associated TCR beta chains showed more clonal expansion and lower generation probabilities than non-associated chains that were equally common. In a later analysis, around 15,000 TCR beta sequences were associated with specific HLA alleles at a false discovery rate of 0.05. While some public TCRs were present in many individuals, most TCR sequences turned up only very rarely across donors. A group of highly shared sequence variants was considered likely to be a technical artifact of the sequencing pipeline. Roughly uniform sequencing depth across donors was assumed in presence/absence analyses, although this assumption may not hold. Linkage disequilibrium might explain the correlated functional status among segregating V segments, but an unknown experimental factor could not be excluded. According to a later genetic analysis, donors in an Asian-associated ancestry cluster had fewer N-insertions in productive TCRs than the approximately 700-donor mean.

The library was built by means of the immunoSEQ multiplex PCR assay. A mixture of 60 forward primers for TCR Vbeta segments and 13 reverse primers for TCR Jbeta segments was used in the multiplex PCR. The CDR3 region of rearranged TCR beta genes was amplified from genomic DNA by a multiplex PCR assay. The amplified TCR beta libraries were sequenced on the Illumina HiSeq System as 87-base-pair reads. For the original study's pipeline: A later analysis counted tens of millions of unique TCR beta chains across the 666 repertoires, and 10 million to 12 million of these chains were shared by at least two donors. A nearest-neighbor algorithm error-corrected the raw reads and collapsed the reads into unique sequences, merging closely related sequences to remove PCR and sequencing errors. CDR3 sequences were aligned to IMGT reference sequences to assign V, D and J gene segments. For a sequence to be retained, a match of at least six nucleotides to both a V gene segment and a J gene segment was required. A rearrangement was called productive if the CDR3 had no stop codons and remained in frame with V and J, and every other rearrangement was called non-productive. CDR3 was defined by IMGT convention, running from the second conserved V-encoded cysteine to the conserved J-encoded phenylalanine. The earlier analysis of some 600 of the donors excluded sequences that lacked an unambiguous match to a single V gene segment. An earlier analysis of approximately 590 of the donors classified V segments as functional when productive rearrangements were above 56.7% and as segregating when the standard deviation between donors was above 5%. A statistical classification framework was built to diagnose cytomegalovirus status from the catalog of TCR beta chain sequences. V and J gene assignment, in a later analysis, came from comparing TCR nucleotide sequences with IMGT/GENE-DB human TR gene sequences. Using the TCRdist pipeline, a later analysis assigned CDR3 sequences along with most-parsimonious VDJ recombination scenarios. In a later analysis, each TCR beta chain was defined by its CDR3 amino acid sequence together with its V-gene family, and reads without a unique V-gene family were excluded. In a later analysis, 450 to 600 highly shared, low-generation-probability nucleotide sequences were removed to address suspected cross-contamination and a sequencing artifact. In a later analysis, a clonal expansion index for each public chain was calculated from normalized within-repertoire ranks of inferred template counts. In a later analysis, generation probabilities were computed with a VDJ recombination model fitted to out-of-frame rearrangements, and the resulting probabilities were checked against IGoR. In a later analysis, hypergeometric tests were used to score TCR-TCR, TCR-HLA and TCR-CMV co-occurrence, with a repertoire-size bias correction applied to TCR pairs. In a later analysis, false discovery rates were estimated by permuting HLA or CMV assignments 20 times. In a later analysis, co-occurring TCRs were grouped using DBSCAN, with TCRdist sequence similarity added in when clustering inside HLA-allele-positive subsets. For co-occurrence clustering, repertoires with fewer than 30,000 or more than 120,000 public chains were excluded, along with a handful of repertoires with anomalous nucleotide sharing. TCRdb took this table from immuneACCESS and kept in-frame rearrangements with V and J called. Such tables lack part of the clones; where checked against another copy, unresolved V genes explain under half of the gap, and the rest is unexplained. V and J calls and clone size are copied from that table; D and trimming were computed from the DNA. The table for this sample records roughly 33,000 clones. More than 3% of the sample is in the top ten clones.

The CDR3 runs 14 amino acids, cysteine and phenylalanine included. The kept DNA is CDR3 alone, 42 bases in frame from the first base. From a lookup of the germline V gene (reference sequence), CDR1 and CDR2 are SEHNR and FQNEAQ. V ends up 4 bases short and J 7 bases short, with an unmatched junction base count of 4. The cohort comprised 550 to 700 healthy bone marrow donors. At the time of sampling, all cohort members were nominally healthy, though unrecorded immune exposures were likely present. The donor was CMV seropositive and was included in the group of 290 or so seropositive cohort members. A peripheral blood sample was collected from each donor, and TCR beta sequencing was performed on peripheral blood mononuclear cells. Genomic DNA was extracted from the blood cell samples with the Qiagen DNeasy Blood Extraction Kit. A remark on this clone: It has no known antigen specificity.

In this chain, TRBV7-9 is recombined with TRBJ2-1, with 10 middle bases fitting TRBD1. The origin of this receptor is a woman aged 40 to 50 in good health and CMV-seropositive. Sequencing was done on a sample of PBMCs. At the DNA level, the sequence is TGTGCCAGCAGCTCCGGGACAGGGGTGAATGAGCAGTTCTTC. Its protein is CASSSGTGVNEQFF.